One T cell receptor beta chain is described in this entry. Its antigen is as yet unknown. Repertoires were generated with immunoSEQ multiplex PCR, while TCRdb's copy carries only in-frame clones and drops some. This sample carries 11,000 or so clones, 86% of them seen once, and the ten largest clones take roughly 28%. The data were obtained in a study of OX40 agonist ivuxolimab in advanced cancers. Study overall: Patients in dose escalation had liver, melanoma, kidney or head and neck cancers.

Whole-study findings and limits: The work left the antigen specificity of expanded peripheral T cells undetermined.

The germline V gene encodes CDR1 GTSNPN and CDR2 SVGIG (reference sequence). The V gene end was trimmed by 0 bases and the J gene end by 7 bases; junction bases not matched to a gene: 7. This CDR3 comprises 14 residues. This clonotype was obtained from an adult with an advanced solid tumor such as melanoma, head and neck, liver or kidney cancer. Source: CD4+ or CD8+ T cells sorted from blood, taken in a trial of the OX40 agonist ivuxolimab. The gene calls are TRBV30 and TRBJ1-2; 8 bases line up with TRBD1. Here the CDR3 DNA reads TGTGCCTGGAGTGTAGGCAGGGGGCTACGTGGCTACACCTTC. This gives the protein CAWSVGRGLRGYTF.